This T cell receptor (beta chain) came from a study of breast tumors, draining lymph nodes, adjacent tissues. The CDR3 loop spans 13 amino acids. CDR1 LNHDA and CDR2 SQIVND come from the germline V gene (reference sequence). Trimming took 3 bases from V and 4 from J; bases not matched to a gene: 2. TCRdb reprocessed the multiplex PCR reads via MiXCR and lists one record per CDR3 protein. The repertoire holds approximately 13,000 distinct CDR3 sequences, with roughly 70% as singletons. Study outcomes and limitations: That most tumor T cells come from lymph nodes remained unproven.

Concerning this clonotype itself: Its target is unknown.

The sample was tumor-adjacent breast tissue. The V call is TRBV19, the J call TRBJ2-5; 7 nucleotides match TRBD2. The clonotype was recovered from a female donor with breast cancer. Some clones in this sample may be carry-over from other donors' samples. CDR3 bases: TGTGCCAGTAGTATCAGGGAGGGAGAGACCCAGTACTTC. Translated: CASSIREGETQYF.